The 10 T cell receptor beta chains reported below all come from one sample, sequenced in a study of CD8 T cells in ankylosing spondylitis. TCRdb re-called the 5' RACE reads through MiXCR, storing one row per CDR3 protein. This table has 240,000 or so distinct CDR3 sequences, roughly a tenth appearing once. Sequenced input: blood, either unsorted or a sorted T cell fraction (not recorded which). The receptor source for this set is a male donor with ankylosing spondylitis or in good health (not recorded which).

In this sample, this clonotype turned up many times. In nucleotides, the CDR3 is TGCAGTGCTACCGACAGGGTGACCGGGGAGCTGTTTTTT. Protein: CSATDRVTGELFF. The chain carries TRBV20-1 and TRBJ2-2, with TRBD1 identical over 7 bases. This CDR3 region has 13 residues. The V and J ends lost 4 bases and 5 bases, in that order; junction bases with no gene match: 4. Germline CDR1 and CDR2: DFQATT and SNEGSKA (reference sequence).

This clonotype was detected ten times or more. The chain combines TRBV28 with TRBJ2-1; 16 positions match TRBD2. The CDR3 is 18 amino acids. The V segment lost 4 bases and the J segment 0 bases; nucleotides outside the gene matches: 3. From germline, CDR1 is MDHEN and CDR2 SYDVKM. The CDR3 bases are TGTGCCAGCAGTTGGGGACTAGCGGGAGGGGGCTCCTACAATGAGCAGTTCTTC. Translation gives CASSWGLAGGGSYNEQFF.

This clonotype was seen only a few times. The CDR3 DNA reads TGTGCCAGCAGCTTGAGCGGGCTAGCGGTGTCAGGGCAGTTCTTC. It encodes CASSLSGLAVSGQFF. The rearrangement uses TRBV5-6 and TRBJ2-1; 7 bases fit TRBD2. Germline V gene data show CDR1 as SGHDT and CDR2 as YYEEEE. Losses at the gene ends were 1 base for V and 12 bases for J; bases not matched to a gene: 13. This CDR3 comprises 15 residues.

This clonotype was seen just once. This chain uses TRBV7-6 with TRBJ2-5; 10 bases map to TRBD2. The J segment lost 2 bases and the V segment lost 5 bases, leaving 8 bases of the junction unmatched. Germline V gene lookup returns CDR1 SGHVS and CDR2 FNYEAQ. This CDR3 is built from 16 residues. CDR3 sequence: CASSPGLAKAQETQYF. Written as DNA, the CDR3 is TGTGCCAGCAGCCCGGGACTAGCGAAGGCACAAGAGACCCAGTACTTC.

This clonotype has a handful of counts. CDR3 DNA: TGTGCCAGCAGCGGGGGGGGACAGATCAACACCGGGGAGCTGTTTTTT. Its protein product is CASSGGGQINTGELFF. V and J are TRBV5-6 and TRBJ2-2, with D perhaps matching TRBD1 or TRBD2 (7 bases each). The CDR3 consists of 16 residues. The V and J ends lost 4 bases and 2 bases respectively, with 15 bases between them. Germline loops: CDR1 SGHDT, CDR2 YYEEEE.

This clonotype was detected ten times or more. The V call is TRBV3-1, the J call TRBJ1-6, with a weak D call TRBD1 (6 bases). The CDR3 length is 15 residues. V lost 5 bases, J lost 10 bases, and 18 bases lay in between. Germline loops: CDR1 LGHDT, CDR2 YNNKEL (reference sequence). Written as DNA, the CDR3 is TGTGCCAGCAGCTATCAAAGGGGGGGGAGCTCACCCCTCCACTTT. Its protein product is CASSYQRGGSSPLHF.

The genes are TRBV12-3 or TRBV12-4 and TRBJ2-1; a possible D gene is TRBD2 (6 bases). This CDR3 is built from 14 residues. V lost 3 bases and J 10 bases, leaving 16 bases between the germline ends. Here the CDR3 reads CASSFDGGPREQFF. CDR3 in DNA: TGTGCCAGCAGTTTCGACGGAGGGCCGAGGGAGCAGTTCTTC.

This clonotype appeared many times. The chain is built from TRBV28 and TRBJ2-2, with a possible D match to TRBD1 (6 bases). There are 17 residues in the CDR3. Per germline, CDR1 MDHEN and CDR2 SYDVKM. Trimming removed 7 bases at V and 2 bases at J, with 20 bases between. In DNA, the CDR3 is TGTGCCAGCACTTCACGCCGGGGACAACAAAACACCGGGGAGCTGTTTTTT. Amino acid sequence: CASTSRRGQQNTGELFF.

This clonotype was seen at least ten times. The chain combines TRBV10-2 with TRBJ1-4; TRBD1 matches 8 bases. Germline V lookup: CDR1 WSHSY, CDR2 SAAADI. V gave up 7 bases and J gave up 7 bases; unmatched junction bases: 8. The CDR3 has 14 residues. CDR3 sequence: CASTSGGAGEKLFF. CDR3 DNA: TGCGCCAGCACCTCAGGGGGCGCGGGTGAAAAACTGTTTTTT.

The V call is TRBV6-1, the J call TRBJ2-7; 14 bases match TRBD2. The CDR3 totals 14 residues. With 8 bases clipped from V and 2 bases from J, the junction kept 2 bases outside the gene matches. The germline V gene has CDR1 MNHNS and CDR2 SASEGT. As DNA, the CDR3 is TGTGCCAGCGGACTAGCGGGAGGAACCTACGAGCAGTACTTC. As protein: CASGLAGGTYEQYF.